The clone carrying this T cell receptor beta chain was recorded a few times. The sample comes from a study of OX40 agonist ivuxolimab in advanced cancers. The germline V and J ends were trimmed by 5 bases and 4 bases, with 12 bases remaining between them. The CDR3 extends over 14 amino acids. Germline CDR1 MNHEY, CDR2 SMNVEV (reference sequence). Profiling relied on immunoSEQ multiplex PCR, and the TCRdb table lists in-frame clones only, not all of them. This sample yields some 25,000 clones, of which roughly 80% are seen a single time; 21% belongs to the top ten. The rearrangement uses TRBV27 and TRBJ1-5, with D possibly matching TRBD1 (5 bases). The sample consisted of CD4+ or CD8+ T cells sorted from blood, taken in a trial of the OX40 agonist ivuxolimab. The source is an adult with an advanced solid tumor such as melanoma, head and neck, liver or kidney cancer. The CDR3 DNA reads TGTGCCAGCAGTCCCGGGACGGAAAATCAGCCCCAGCATTTT. Translated, it gives CASSPGTENQPQHF.